Following are 25 T cell receptor beta chains from one sample sequenced in a study. TCRdb reprocessed the RT-PCR reads with MiXCR, giving one entry per CDR3 protein. The table shows about 680,000 distinct CDR3 sequences, with over 12% occurring only once. The specimen was memory CD4+ T cells from blood. These TCRs come from a female donor in good health, serving as a healthy control.

The J gene is TRBJ2-7, the V gene TRBV30; TRBD2 matches at 7 bases. This CDR3 region has 14 residues. In germline, CDR1 is GTSNPN, CDR2 SVGIG (reference sequence). J gave up 0 bases and V 1 base, and 3 bases lay outside the gene matches. Here the CDR3 reads CAWSGTSFSYEQYF. CDR3 coding DNA: TGTGCCTGGAGTGGGACTAGTTTCTCCTACGAGCAGTACTTC.

This clonotype has only a few counts. The chain uses TRBV20-1 and TRBJ1-2; weak D call: TRBD1 (5 bases). Trimming left V 4 bases short and J 4 bases short, with 10 bases between. This CDR3 spans 12 amino acids. CDR1 is DFQATT, CDR2 SNEGSKA, per germline (reference sequence). CDR3 bases: TGCAGTGCTACAGGGTTGGGCTATGGCTACACCTTC. The encoded protein is CSATGLGYGYTF.

This rearrangement joins TRBV5-5 to TRBJ2-7; 8 bases fit TRBD1. Germline-derived CDR1 and CDR2 are SGHKS and YYEKEE (reference sequence). Germline trimming cut 4 bases from V and 3 bases from J; bases unmatched to any gene: 3. The CDR3 is 13 residues long. The CDR3 is CASSGGQGYEQYF. The CDR3 nucleotides read TGTGCCAGCAGCGGCGGACAGGGCTACGAGCAGTACTTC.

Regarding this clonotype: The conserved final phenylalanine or tryptophan is absent from the CDR3, which likely points to a read error. It is unclear where the CDR3 begins or ends on the DNA, so no DNA is shown, and the CDR3 is as TCRdb lists it. The chain employs TRBV12-3 or TRBV12-4 and TRBJ2-2; TRBD2, as called in the table, went unchecked against the DNA. The CDR3 length equals 13 residues, ends included. CDR3 loop: CASRPSPGQGAFY.

This clonotype was observed a few times. The chain couples TRBV3-1 to TRBJ2-7; tentative D call: TRBD1 (6 bases). In germline, CDR1 is LGHDT, CDR2 YNNKEL (reference sequence). V was trimmed by 2 bases and J by 6 bases, leaving 20 bases between them. This CDR3 contains 16 residues. The CDR3: CASSQPGERVPPEQYF. The CDR3 region has the DNA TGTGCCAGCAGCCAACCAGGGGAGCGAGTGCCCCCCGAGCAGTACTTC.

This clonotype was seen ten or more times. CDR3: CASSVETADTQYF. As DNA, the CDR3 is TGTGCCAGCAGCGTAGAGACAGCAGATACGCAGTATTTT. The chain carries TRBV9 and TRBJ2-3; D might be TRBD1 (5 bases). CDR1 is SGDLS, CDR2 YYNGEE, per germline. The CDR3 runs 13 residues. V lost 0 bases to trimming and J lost 4 bases, with 6 bases between them.

This clonotype was observed a handful of times. The rearrangement uses TRBV27 and TRBJ1-4; TRBD1 is a possible D gene (5 bases). Germline V CDR1 and CDR2: MNHEY, SMNVEV (reference sequence). CDR3 length: 17 residues. Trimming removed 4 bases at V and 5 bases at J, with 20 bases between. The chain's CDR3 is CASSSTLRQTRNEKLFF. CDR3 sequence (DNA): TGTGCCAGCAGTTCAACTCTCCGACAGACCAGGAATGAAAAACTGTTTTTT.

This clonotype is a singleton in its sample. This chain links TRBV18 with TRBJ2-7, with 11 positions matching TRBD2. The CDR3 extends over 15 amino acids. V lost 6 bases, J lost 6 bases, and 10 bases stayed unmatched. Germline assignment: CDR1 KGHSH and CDR2 LQKENI. The CDR3 spells CASSNLLAGEPEQYF. In DNA form, the CDR3 reads TGTGCCAGCTCCAACCTACTAGCGGGAGAACCCGAGCAGTACTTC.

V and J are TRBV7-2 and TRBJ2-3; 9 bases are shared with TRBD2. There are 14 residues in the CDR3. Per germline, CDR1 SGHTA and CDR2 FQGNSA. V shed 7 bases and J 4 bases; nucleotides not matched to a gene: 6. CDR3: CASTFSGRSDTQYF. For the CDR3, the DNA is TGTGCCAGCACTTTTAGCGGGAGATCAGATACGCAGTATTTT.

Here the CDR3 DNA reads TGTGCCAGCAAGCTTGCCGGGACGGAAAGATACACCTTC. It translates to CASKLAGTERYTF. The V and J genes are TRBV6-5 and TRBJ1-2; possibly TRBD1 for D (5 bases). Germline loops: CDR1 MNHEY, CDR2 SVGAGI. The CDR3 covers 13 residues. V was clipped by 7 bases and J by 11 bases, with 20 bases between them.

This clonotype appeared a single time. The chain carries TRBV11-2 and TRBJ2-5; 9 positions match TRBD1. V shed 5 bases and J 3 bases; nucleotides not matched to a gene: 10. The CDR3 loop spans 16 amino acids. The germline V gene encodes CDR1 SGHAT and CDR2 FQNNGV. The CDR3 nucleotides are TGTGCCAGCAGCCCAGGGTGGACAGGGGAGAAAGAGACCCAGTACTTC. Translation gives CASSPGWTGEKETQYF.

This clonotype was seen at least ten times. V is TRBV10-3 and J is TRBJ2-7; 8 bases fit TRBD1. V was pared by 4 bases and J by 5 bases, with 10 bases of the junction left unmatched. The CDR3 runs to 15 residues. The germline V gene has CDR1 ENHRY and CDR2 SYGVKD. CDR3 residues: CAISGGTGGFDEQYF. The DNA of the CDR3 is TGTGCCATCAGTGGGGGAACAGGGGGGTTCGACGAGCAGTACTTC.

This clonotype was recorded a few times. This chain links TRBV19 with TRBJ1-5; a possible D gene is TRBD1 (6 bases). Germline CDR1 is LNHDA and CDR2 is SQIVND (reference sequence). CDR3 length: 15 amino acids. V was shortened by 5 bases and J by 3 bases, with 14 bases between the two germline ends. CDR3: CASSRNREYNQPQHF. The CDR3 DNA reads as TGTGCCAGTAGTCGAAACAGGGAGTACAATCAGCCCCAGCATTTT.

This clonotype was detected many times. V and J are TRBV5-1 and TRBJ2-5, with TRBD2 as a possible D gene (6 bases). Trimming pared 0 bases from V and 5 bases from J, leaving 17 bases between. The CDR3 is made up of 16 amino acids. Germline CDR1 SGHRS, CDR2 YFSETQ. CDR3 sequence (DNA): TGCGCCAGCAGCTTGGGAAGTAGCGGTAGAGGGGAGACCCAGTACTTC. Amino acid sequence: CASSLGSSGRGETQYF.

The rearrangement links TRBV21-1 to TRBJ2-1; TRBD1 is the table's D call, not checked against the DNA. TRBV21-1 is labeled a pseudogene. The CDR3 spans 16 residues. The CDR3 region is CASSINGTGGYNEQFF. In DNA, the CDR3 is TGTGCCAGCAGCATTAACGGGACAGGGGGTTACAATGAGCAGTTCTTC.

This chain connects TRBV12-3 or TRBV12-4 to TRBJ1-2, with 8 nucleotides matching TRBD1. The ends lost 2 bases at V and 4 bases at J; junction bases unmatched: 6. CDR3 size: 15 residues. The DNA of the CDR3 is TGTGCCAGCAGTTTAAGGGACAGGAGGGCCTATGGCTACACCTTC. It codes for CASSLRDRRAYGYTF.

This clonotype has a count of ten or more. This chain joins TRBV9 and TRBJ2-4, with 9 bases aligning to TRBD1. With 0 bases clipped from V and 5 bases from J, the junction kept 3 bases outside the gene matches. The CDR3 sequence is 15 residues long. Germline assignment: CDR1 SGDLS and CDR2 YYNGEE. The CDR3 DNA sequence: TGTGCCAGCAGCGTAGCCGGGACAGGGCAAAACATTCAGTACTTC. Translation: CASSVAGTGQNIQYF.

This clonotype was counted only a few times. The V call is TRBV7-7, the J call TRBJ2-5, with D hard to call. The CDR3 totals 13 residues. With 5 bases removed from V and 5 bases from J, the gap between germline ends came to 12 bases. Germline V lookup: CDR1 SSHAT, CDR2 FNYEAQ (reference sequence). The CDR3 sequence is CASSLDSAETQYF. The CDR3 DNA sequence: TGTGCCAGCAGCCTAGACTCTGCGGAGACCCAGTACTTC. The full variable domain, in which reference TRBV7-7 and TRBJ2-5 provide the parts outside the CDR3, is GAGVSQSPRYKVTKRGQDVTLRCDPISSHATLYWYQQALGQGPEFLTYFNYEAQPDKSGLPSDRFSAERPEGSISTLTIQRTEQRDSAMYRCASSLDSAETQYFGPGTRLLVL.

The gene calls are TRBV20-1 and TRBJ2-7; D might be TRBD1 (6 bases). V shed 0 bases and J shed 3 bases, with 12 bases lying between them. From germline, CDR1 is DFQATT and CDR2 SNEGSKA (reference sequence). This CDR3 region has 14 residues. For the CDR3, the DNA is TGCAGTGCTAGAGATCCCAGGGGTATCTACGAGCAGTACTTC. The encoded protein is CSARDPRGIYEQYF.

J is TRBJ2-3 and V is TRBV20-1; 9 positions match TRBD2. V trimming: 0 bases; J trimming: 0 bases; junction bases outside the gene matches: 4. The germline V gene has CDR1 DFQATT and CDR2 SNEGSKA (reference sequence). The CDR3 loop spans 16 amino acids. The CDR3 sequence: CSARDRLAESTDTQYF. CDR3 coding DNA: TGCAGTGCTAGAGATAGACTAGCGGAGAGCACAGATACGCAGTATTTT.

The chain employs TRBV5-1 and TRBJ2-2; D is tentatively TRBD1 or TRBD2 (5 bases each). Per germline, CDR1 SGHRS and CDR2 YFSETQ. This CDR3 contains 16 residues. V lost 4 bases and J 2 bases, leaving 15 bases between the germline ends. DNA of the CDR3: TGCGCCAGCAGCCCCCGGGTTGGGGACAACACCGGGGAGCTGTTTTTT. This translates into CASSPRVGDNTGELFF.

This clonotype has more than one count but fewer than ten. The chain joins TRBV20-1 to TRBJ2-7, with 10 positions matching TRBD1. From germline, CDR1 is DFQATT and CDR2 SNEGSKA (reference sequence). The V and J ends lost 3 bases and 2 bases, in that order; junction bases with no gene match: 4. This CDR3 has 14 amino acids. Written as DNA, the CDR3 is TGCAGTGCTAGTGCGGGACAGGGGACCTACGAGCAGTACTTC. It specifies CSASAGQGTYEQYF.

V usage is TRBV3-1 and J usage is TRBJ2-7, with TRBD2 as a possible D gene (5 bases). With 3 bases removed from V and 3 bases from J, the gap between germline ends came to 18 bases. The CDR3 spans 16 residues. CDR1 LGHDT and CDR2 YNNKEL come from the germline V gene (reference sequence). CDR3 amino acids: CASSQGPTSGGYEQYF. CDR3 DNA sequence: TGTGCCAGCAGCCAGGGTCCGACTTCCGGAGGCTACGAGCAGTACTTC.

Of note for this clonotype: One base away lies a much larger clone, so this may be a sequencing read error. CDR3 DNA sequence: TGCAGCCTTTCCGCTAGCGGGAGGTATGATGAGCAGTTCTTC. Translation: CSLSASGRYDEQFF. The V call is TRBV29-1, the J call TRBJ2-1; 11 bases match TRBD2. With 8 bases clipped from V and 8 bases from J, the junction kept 11 bases outside the gene matches. The CDR3 runs 14 residues. Germline V lookup: CDR1 SQVTM, CDR2 ANQGSEA.

The chain recombines TRBV18 with TRBJ2-1; TRBD2 matches at 9 bases. The CDR3 sequence is 16 residues long. V shed 2 bases, J shed 3 bases, and the junction held 5 bases outside the gene matches. The germline V gene encodes CDR1 KGHSH and CDR2 LQKENI. CDR3 residues: CASSPSRLADYNEQFF. The CDR3 DNA reads as TGTGCCAGCTCACCATCTCGACTAGCGGACTACAATGAGCAGTTCTTC.